This is a list of T cell receptor beta chains from one sample in a study of blood T cell repertoires in COVID-19. Produced via immunoSEQ multiplex PCR; TCRdb's table is partial and in-frame only. The repertoire holds 70,000 to 90,000 clones, with about nine tenths as singletons. The specimen sequenced was peripheral blood. The receptors here all came from a human donor in a cohort sampled during active COVID-19. Both conserved end residues are part of each CDR3. Fields, in order: J gene, CDR3 length, V gene, clone size, D gene, CDR3 DNA, CDR3 protein. A D gene is named only where the DNA matches it firmly. Rows give clone size only sometimes, using once, few, many, or a class for an expanded clone.

>TRBJ1-2|13|TRBV7-9|.|.
TGTGCCAGTCATTCCGGGGAAAACTATGGCTACACCTTC
CASHSGENYGYTF
>TRBJ1-2|13|TRBV14|.|.
TGTGCCAGCAGCCAAGTTGAGGGATATGGCTACACCTTC
CASSQVEGYGYTF
>TRBJ1-6|17|TRBV18|.|TRBD1
TGTGCCAGCTCATCAACAGGGGGCCCCCCCTGGAGTTCACCCCTCCACTTT
CASSSTGGPPWSSPLHF
>TRBJ2-1|13|TRBV19|.|.
TGTGCCAGTAGCCCATCGGGGGTCAATGAGCAGTTCTTC
CASSPSGVNEQFF
>TRBJ1-4|15|TRBV24-1|.|TRBD1
TGTGCCACCAGTGAGTACGGACAGGGGAGAGAAAAACTGTTTTTT
CATSEYGQGREKLFF
>TRBJ1-3|13|TRBV13|.|.
TGTGCCAGCAGCTTACAGGGTCGAAACACCATATATTTT
CASSLQGRNTIYF
>TRBJ2-1|16|TRBV6-8|.|TRBD2
TGTGCCAGCAGAAAGCGGGGGGGCATTGTAGTTAATGAGCAGTTCTTC
CASRKRGGIVVNEQFF
>TRBJ2-5|15|TRBV3-1/TRBV3-2|.|.
TGTGCCAGCAGCCAAGACTTCGGTAGAGAAGAGACCCAGTACTTC
CASSQDFGREETQYF
>TRBJ2-1|11|TRBV5-1|once|.
TGCGCCAGCAGCTTGGGACAGGAGCAGTTCTTC
CASSLGQEQFF
>TRBJ1-1|17|TRBV5-1|.|.
TGCGCCAGCAGCTTGGATCTGGCAGGGAGAGCGGGCACTGAAGCTTTCTTT
CASSLDLAGRAGTEAFF
>TRBJ1-3|17|TRBV3-1/TRBV3-2|once|.
TGTGCCAGCAGCCAAGTATTACAGGGTAGGGTTGGAAACACCATATATTTT
CASSQVLQGRVGNTIYF
>TRBJ2-3|14|TRBV6-5|few|TRBD1
TGTGCCAGCATGGACAGGGGGCGTACAGATACGCAGTATTTT
CASMDRGRTDTQYF
>TRBJ2-7|13|TRBV27|.|TRBD1
TGTGCCTCGGCACAGGGGCCTATCTACGAGCAGTACTTC
CASAQGPIYEQYF
>TRBJ2-2|18|TRBV5-1|.|TRBD2
TGCGCCAGCAGCCCCGGACTAGCGGGGGGGCCAGGCACCGGGGAGCTGTTTTTT
CASSPGLAGGPGTGELFF
>TRBJ1-6|14|TRBV9|.|.
TGTGCCAGCAGCTTAGGAGGTTATAATTCACCCCTCCACTTT
CASSLGGYNSPLHF
>TRBJ1-5|15|TRBV19|.|TRBD1
TGTGCCAGTAGTGCAGGACAGGGGCACGGACAGCCCCAGCATTTT
CASSAGQGHGQPQHF
>TRBJ2-7|16|TRBV5-1|.|TRBD1
TGCGCCAGCAGCCCTATCGACAGGGGGCTTCGGTACGAGCAGTACTTC
CASSPIDRGLRYEQYF
>TRBJ2-7|14|TRBV7-9|.|TRBD2
TGTGCCAGCAGCCGACTAGCGGGGGTAAACGAGCAGTACTTC
CASSRLAGVNEQYF
>TRBJ1-4|15|TRBV6-1|.|.
TGTGCCAGCAGTGACCACACCACAACTAATGAAAAACTGTTTTTT
CASSDHTTTNEKLFF
>TRBJ2-1|15|TRBV11-2|.|.
TGTGCCAGCAGAAGGCGGGGATTCTCCTACAATGAGCAGTTCTTC
CASRRRGFSYNEQFF
>TRBJ2-3|16|TRBV7-9|.|.
TGTGCCAGCAGCTTAGTCCCTGACATAGTTACAGATACGCAGTATTTT
CASSLVPDIVTDTQYF
>TRBJ2-2|18|TRBV5-4|.|TRBD2
TGTGCCAGCAGCTTGGGGACTAGCGGGGGGCGGAGCACCGGGGAGCTGTTTTTT
CASSLGTSGGRSTGELFF
>TRBJ1-2|16|TRBV4-1|once|.
TGCGCCAGCAGCCAAGAGGTGGGGGGAGTTAACTATGGCTACACCTTC
CASSQEVGGVNYGYTF
>TRBJ1-2|12|TRBV29-1|.|.
TGCAGCGTTGAAGAGTACGGGTATGGCTACACCTTC
CSVEEYGYGYTF
>TRBJ1-2|15|TRBV30|.|TRBD1
TGTGCCTGGAACACCCTGGGACAGGGGAGGGAGGGCTACACCTTC
CAWNTLGQGREGYTF
>TRBJ1-3|16|TRBV7-8|once|.
TGTGCCAGCAGCTTAGAAGGCAGGGTAGTTGGAAACACCATATATTTT
CASSLEGRVVGNTIYF
>TRBJ1-5|18|TRBV7-9|.|.
TGTGCCAGCAGCTTAGGGGACTTTGTGATCTCTGGCAATCAGCCCCAGCATTTT
CASSLGDFVISGNQPQHF
>TRBJ1-5|13|TRBV11-2|.|.
TGTGCCAGCAGCTTAGCAACAGATCAGCCCCAGCATTTT
CASSLATDQPQHF
>TRBJ1-5|12|TRBV29-1|.|TRBD1
TGCAGCGGGGGACAGGCAAATCAGCCCCAGCATTTT
CSGGQANQPQHF
>TRBJ2-1|18|TRBV7-2|.|TRBD2
TGTGCCAGCAGCCAAGGGGAGGCTAGACTAGCGGGGGTCAATGAGCAGTTCTTC
CASSQGEARLAGVNEQFF
>TRBJ1-1|15|TRBV11-2|.|.
TGTGCCAGCAGGGCGACTCGGGACTCTAATCCTGAAGCTTTCTTT
CASRATRDSNPEAFF
>TRBJ2-3|14|TRBV7-9|.|.
TGTGCCAGCAGCTCCGGACAGCCCACAGATACGCAGTATTTT
CASSSGQPTDTQYF
>TRBJ1-2|15|TRBV6-5|.|TRBD1
TGTGCCAGCACTCCTACACAGGGGTTGAGCTATGGCTACACCTTC
CASTPTQGLSYGYTF
>TRBJ2-5|14|TRBV9|.|.
TGTGCCAGCAGGACCATGGTCGGGGAAGAGACCCAGTACTTC
CASRTMVGEETQYF
>TRBJ1-2|15|TRBV24-1|.|TRBD1
TGTGCCACCAGTGAGAACAGGGGAGCATACTATGGCTACACCTTC
CATSENRGAYYGYTF
>TRBJ1-2|13|TRBV7-2|.|.
TGTGCCAGCAGCCCCGACAGAAACTATGGCTACACCTTC
CASSPDRNYGYTF
>TRBJ2-3|16|TRBV11-2|.|TRBD2
TGTGCCAGCAGCTTAGGTTGGCGGGGGGCCACAGATACGCAGTATTTT
CASSLGWRGATDTQYF
>TRBJ2-5|19|TRBV15|few|TRBD2
TGTGCCACCAGCAGAGAAAGCCTGCGCGGAGCGGGGGGAAAAGAGACCCAGTACTTC
CATSRESLRGAGGKETQYF
>TRBJ1-6|13|TRBV19|few|TRBD1
TGTGCCAGTAGGCGACAGGGTGATTCACCCCTCCACTTT
CASRRQGDSPLHF
>TRBJ2-3|13|TRBV6-5|.|.
TGTGCCAGCAGTTACTCGACTGTGAATACGCAGTATTTT
CASSYSTVNTQYF
>TRBJ1-2|14|TRBV10-3|.|TRBD1
TGTGCCATCACCGGACAGGTTTTGGAGTATGGCTACACCTTC
CAITGQVLEYGYTF
>TRBJ2-5|12|TRBV6-2/TRBV6-3|once|.
TGTGCCAGCAGTCCAGGTTCGGAGACCCAGTACTTC
CASSPGSETQYF
>TRBJ1-2|14|TRBV5-5|.|TRBD1
TGTGCCAGCAGCTCGGGGACAGGGATCTATGGCTACACCTTC
CASSSGTGIYGYTF
>TRBJ2-2|14|TRBV6-6|few|.
TGTGCCAGCAGTTACTCCGGGGGCACCGGGGAGCTGTTTTTT
CASSYSGGTGELFF
>TRBJ1-1|13|TRBV6-6|.|.
TGTGCCACCGGTCGGACGGAGGGCACTGAAGCTTTCTTT
CATGRTEGTEAFF
>TRBJ2-3|14|TRBV6-4|.|.
TGTGCCAGCAGCCCCCTAGGTGGGACAGATACGCAGTATTTT
CASSPLGGTDTQYF
>TRBJ2-3|13|TRBV27|.|.
TGTGCCAGCAGTTTGGGAGGCACAGATACGCAGTATTTT
CASSLGGTDTQYF
>TRBJ1-6|18|TRBV3-1/TRBV3-2|.|TRBD1
TGTGCCAGCAGCCATGGACAGGGGATGGTCTCCTATAATTCACCCCTCCACTTT
CASSHGQGMVSYNSPLHF
>TRBJ2-5|19|TRBV29-1|.|TRBD2
TGCAGCGTTGATTCGGCGACAGCCCATAGCGGGTCCTGGGGAGAGACCCAGTACTTC
CSVDSATAHSGSWGETQYF
>TRBJ2-5|14|TRBV19|.|.
TGTGCCAGTAGTATAAGGGCAGGGTGGGAGACCCAGTACTTC
CASSIRAGWETQYF
>TRBJ1-5|13|TRBV29-1|.|TRBD1
TGCAGCGTACGACAGGGAGGCAATCAGCCCCAGCATTTT
CSVRQGGNQPQHF
>TRBJ1-1|19|TRBV11-2|.|TRBD1
TGTGCCAGCAGCTTCCTAGGGGGGACAGGGGACTGGACGAACACTGAAGCTTTCTTT
CASSFLGGTGDWTNTEAFF
>TRBJ2-3|16|TRBV28|.|.
TGTGCCAGCAGTTTCTTTTTCGGCGGAAACACAGATACGCAGTATTTT
CASSFFFGGNTDTQYF
>TRBJ1-2|14|TRBV6-2/TRBV6-3|.|TRBD1
TGTGCCAGCTGCCCGACAGGGATTAACTATGGCTACACCTTC
CASCPTGINYGYTF
>TRBJ1-6|16|TRBV5-1|.|.
TGCGCCAGCAGCGCAGGGTGGACTAGCGATAATTCACCCCTCCACTTT
CASSAGWTSDNSPLHF
>TRBJ2-5|15|TRBV6-5|.|.
TGTGCCAGCAGCTCCTTAGGGGAAGACAAAGAGACCCAGTACTTC
CASSSLGEDKETQYF
>TRBJ1-1|13|TRBV7-9|.|.
TGTGCCAGCAGCTTAAGCCAGGCCACTGAAGCTTTCTTT
CASSLSQATEAFF
>TRBJ2-7|12|TRBV5-4|.|.
TGTGCCAGCAGCCTAGACGACTACGAGCAGTACTTC
CASSLDDYEQYF